This TCR beta chain was captured by sequencing in a study of T cell repertoires in cytomegalovirus infection. The sample holds one count of this clonotype. Its antigen remains unknown. TCRdb fed the reads into MiXCR, producing one record per CDR3 protein. The table has about 830,000 distinct CDR3 sequences, roughly 33% seen once. This CDR3 is built from 16 residues. The germline CDR1 and CDR2 sequences are SGDLS and YYNGEE. After removal of 3 bases from V and 0 bases from J, the junction contained 8 bases not matched to a gene. The starting material was cultured CD8+ T cells from PBMCs, obtained from culture after CMV antigen stimulation. The sequence was collected from a human donor in good health (CMV status not recorded). Some clones in this sample may be carry-over from other donors' samples. This chain links TRBV9 with TRBJ1-1, with 7 bases fitting TRBD1. In nucleotides, the CDR3 is TGTGCCAGCAGCGGGCGACAGGGACCCATGAACACTGAAGCTTTCTTT. Its protein product is CASSGRQGPMNTEAFF.